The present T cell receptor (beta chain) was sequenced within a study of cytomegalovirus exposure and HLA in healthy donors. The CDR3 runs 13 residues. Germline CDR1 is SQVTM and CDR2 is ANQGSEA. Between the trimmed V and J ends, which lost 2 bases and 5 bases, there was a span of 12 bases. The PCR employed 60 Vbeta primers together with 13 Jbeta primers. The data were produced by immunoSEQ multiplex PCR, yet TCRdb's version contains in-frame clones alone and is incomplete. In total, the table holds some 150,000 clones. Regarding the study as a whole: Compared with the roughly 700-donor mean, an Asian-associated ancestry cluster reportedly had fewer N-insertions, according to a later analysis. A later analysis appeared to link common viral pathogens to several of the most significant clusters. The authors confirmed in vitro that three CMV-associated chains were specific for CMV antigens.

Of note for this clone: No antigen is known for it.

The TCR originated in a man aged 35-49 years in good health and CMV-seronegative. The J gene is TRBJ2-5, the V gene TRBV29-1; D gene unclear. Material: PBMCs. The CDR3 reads CSVELSFAETQYF. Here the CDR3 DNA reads TGCAGCGTTGAACTAAGCTTTGCCGAGACCCAGTACTTC.